These 21 T cell receptor beta chains came from one sample sequenced in a study of T cells in women clearing cervical HPV infection. Here immunoSEQ multiplex PCR was the method, and the copy in TCRdb shows in-frame clones only, minus some. Here the sample table reports around 35,000 clones. Sequenced input: blood buffy coat. The source of these receptors is a woman between 18 and 70 years old with a cervical HPV16 infection that either progressed to CIN3+ or cleared (not recorded which).

As to this clone: The read comes to an end 3 residues before the CDR3 does, leaving the germline J gene to fill in the end. V is TRBV20-1 and J is TRBJ2-1; possible D gene TRBD2, 7 bases. CDR3 size: 15 residues. Deletions cut 0 bases from V and 1 base from J, with 10 bases between. CDR1 is DFQATT, CDR2 SNEGSKA, per germline (reference sequence). The part of the CDR3 DNA that was read is TGCAGTGCTAGAGAGAGGGGGGGGTCCTACAATGAG. Translating it yields CSARERGGSYNE. The complete CDR3 reads CSARERGGSYNEQFF.

As for this clone: The CDR3 goes on 3 residues after the read ends, and that part is filled in from the germline J gene. V usage is TRBV5-5 and J usage is TRBJ1-5, with TRBD1 matching 8 bases. CDR3 size: 15 residues. CDR1 and CDR2 (germline): SGHKS, YYEKEE (reference sequence). Germline trimming cut 4 bases from V and 1 base from J; bases unmatched to any gene: 4. The CDR3 protein is CASSPRTGSNQPQHF. The DNA read from the CDR3 is TGTGCCAGCAGCCCACGGACAGGGAGCAATCAGCCC. Based on the CDR3 plus reference TRBV5-5 and TRBJ1-5, the full variable domain is DAGVTQSPTHLIKTRGQQVTLRCSPISGHKSVSWYQQVLGQGPQFIFQYYEKEERGRGNFPDRFSARQFPNYSSELNVNALLLGDSALYLCASSPRTGSNQPQHFGDGTRLSIL.

The covered CDR3 bases are TGCAGTGCTCTTCAGGGGGCGTCGAGTGACGGGGAG. Translation: CSALQGASSDGE. The full-length CDR3 reads as CSALQGASSDGELFF. The chain couples TRBV20-1 to TRBJ2-2; 8 nucleotides align to TRBD1. The observed sequence ends 3 residues before the CDR3 terminus, with the missing tail filled in from the germline J gene. With V trimmed by 5 bases and J by 7 bases, 12 bases remained unmatched. Looked up from germline, CDR1 is DFQATT and CDR2 is SNEGSKA (reference sequence). This CDR3 is 15 amino acids long.

Points on this clone: Read sequence stops 3 residues before the CDR3 end, and the germline J gene provides the missing end. This chain connects TRBV7-3 to TRBJ2-2; tentative D call: TRBD2 (5 bases). V lost 4 bases and J 2 bases, leaving 14 bases between the germline ends. Germline CDR1 and CDR2: SGHTA and FQGTGA. The CDR3 sequence is 16 residues long. The CDR3 protein is CASSSSGGINTGELFF. The covered CDR3 bases are TGTGCCAGCAGCTCGAGCGGAGGAATAAACACCGGGGAG. The full variable domain, with the rest looked up from reference TRBV7-3 and TRBJ2-2, is GAGVSQTPSNKVTEKGKYVELRCDPISGHTALYWYRQSLGQGPEFLIYFQGTGAADDSGLPNDRFFAVRPEGSVSTLKIQRTERGDSAVYLCASSSSGGINTGELFFGEGSRLTVL.

Points on this clone: The CDR3 end is not reached by the read, which stops 3 residues before it; the germline J gene fills it in. The genes are TRBV5-1 and TRBJ2-2; TRBD1 matches at 9 bases. This CDR3 comprises 15 residues. Germline V gives CDR1 SGHRS, CDR2 YFSETQ. After removal of 3 bases from V and 6 bases from J, the junction contained 6 bases not matched to a gene. CDR3 sequence: CASSSTTGGAGELFF. The sequenced CDR3 bases are TGCGCCAGCAGCTCGACGACAGGGGGGGCCGGGGAG.

With respect to this clone: Coverage ceases 3 residues before the CDR3 finishes, and the germline J gene fills in the end. The genes are TRBV7-9 and TRBJ2-3; 9 positions agree with TRBD2. The CDR3 runs 15 residues. Trimming at V came to 5 bases and at J to 4 bases, leaving 7 bases not matched to a gene. Germline V gene lookup returns CDR1 SEHNR and CDR2 FQNEAQ (reference sequence). Here the CDR3 reads CASSGSGSKADTQYF. CDR3 DNA, as far as it was read: TGTGCCAGCAGCGGTAGCGGGAGTAAGGCAGATACG.

With respect to this clone: Sequencing ends 3 residues short of the CDR3 end; the germline J gene provides the rest. The J gene is TRBJ2-2, the V gene TRBV6-4, with D maybe TRBD2 (5 bases). Trimming shortened V by 6 bases and J by 4 bases, and 18 bases separated the two germline ends. In germline, CDR1 is MRHNA, CDR2 SNTAGT. The CDR3 is made up of 16 amino acids. The CDR3: CASSQLYPAGTGELFF. CDR3 DNA (partial): TGTGCCAGCAGCCAGTTATACCCCGCGGGCACCGGGGAG.

Concerning this clone itself: The read stops 3 residues short of the end of the CDR3; the missing end is completed from the germline J gene. The chain carries TRBV10-2 and TRBJ2-5; TRBD2 aligns across 9 bases. From germline, CDR1 is WSHSY and CDR2 SAAADI. The CDR3 consists of 16 residues. Losses at the gene ends were 4 bases for V and 1 base for J; bases not matched to a gene: 7. Incomplete CDR3 DNA: TGCGCCAGCAGTGGCATGGGCGGGGGGGTCCAAGAGACC. The encoded protein is CASSGMGGGVQET. The whole CDR3 reads CASSGMGGGVQETQYF.

As concerns this clone: The sequence runs out 3 residues before the end of the CDR3; the remainder is reconstructed from the germline J gene. The chain employs TRBV19 and TRBJ1-5; maybe TRBD1 (5 bases). V shed 3 bases and J shed 7 bases, with 16 bases lying between them. Per the germline V gene, CDR1 is LNHDA and CDR2 is SQIVND (reference sequence). This CDR3 has 15 residues. CDR3 bases read: TGTGCCAGTAGTATGGGGCAGGGAGACGTCCAGCCC. Translating it yields CASSMGQGDVQP. The CDR3 in its entirety is CASSMGQGDVQPQHF.

Concerning this clone: The CDR3 end falls 3 residues outside the read, so it is completed with the germline J gene. The chain has TRBV11-2 and TRBJ2-7; no reliable D call. The CDR3 is 14 residues long. V dropped 2 bases and J dropped 1 base, with 9 bases sitting between them. Germline CDR1 is SGHAT and CDR2 is FQNNGV. The covered CDR3 bases are TGTGCCAGCAGCTTAAATACGGTTTCCTACGAG. This encodes CASSLNTVSYE. The full CDR3 reads CASSLNTVSYEQYF.

The DNA read from the CDR3 is TGCGCCAGCAGCTTTGGGACAACCAACACCGGGGAG. Protein sequence: CASSFGTTNTGE. The full CDR3 protein reads CASSFGTTNTGELFF. This chain links TRBV5-1 with TRBJ2-2; a possible D gene is TRBD1 (6 bases). The CDR3 is cut off 3 residues early in the read; its end comes from the germline J gene. The CDR3 is 15 residues long. Trimming took 2 bases from V and 2 from J, leaving 10 bases between them. Looked up from germline, CDR1 is SGHRS and CDR2 is YFSETQ.

Concerning this clone itself: The read finishes 3 residues shy of the CDR3 end, and the germline J gene is used to complete it. J is TRBJ1-1 and V is TRBV6-1; TRBD1 matches at 12 bases. The CDR3 runs 15 residues. V was pared by 4 bases and J by 5 bases, with 5 bases of the junction left unmatched. Per germline, CDR1 MNHNS and CDR2 SASEGT. The CDR3 reads CASSGRDRGQTEAFF. Partial CDR3 DNA: TGTGCCAGCAGTGGCCGGGACAGGGGGCAGACTGAA.

For this clone: The CDR3 extends 3 residues past the end of the read, so its final part is completed from the germline J gene. The chain has TRBV11-1 and TRBJ2-1, with 7 nucleotides matching TRBD2. CDR1 SGHAT and CDR2 FQDESV come from the germline V gene (reference sequence). The V segment lost 3 bases and the J segment 5 bases; nucleotides outside the gene matches: 4. This CDR3 is 14 amino acids long. CDR3 protein: CASSFRLADNEQFF. CDR3 bases read: TGTGCCAGCAGCTTCAGGCTAGCGGACAATGAG.

As regards this clone: The sequenced fragment ends 3 residues before the CDR3 boundary, so the rest is inferred from the germline J gene. The gene calls are TRBV18 and TRBJ2-2; no clear D gene. Per germline, CDR1 KGHSH and CDR2 LQKENI. The V gene lost 4 bases and the J gene lost 6 bases, with 12 bases spanning the gap. The CDR3 runs to 14 residues. CDR3 loop: CASSQAVRAGELFF. The part of the CDR3 DNA that was read is TGTGCCAGCTCACAGGCGGTACGGGCCGGGGAG.

About this clone: Read data end 3 residues before the CDR3 end; the end is taken from the germline J gene. The chain links TRBV5-1 to TRBJ2-2; 8 bases map to TRBD2. The CDR3 is made up of 13 amino acids. Germline lookup yields CDR1 SGHRS and CDR2 YFSETQ. V was clipped by 4 bases and J by 5 bases; unmatched bases: 1. Partial CDR3 DNA: TGCGCCAGCAGCGGCGGGGGGACCGGGGAG. Translated, it gives CASSGGGTGE. The whole CDR3 protein reads CASSGGGTGELFF.

Concerning this clone: The read terminates 3 residues before the CDR3 end, so the remaining end is supplied by the germline J gene. V and J are TRBV10-3 and TRBJ2-5; D is undetermined. This CDR3 spans 13 amino acids. CDR1 is ENHRY and CDR2 is SYGVKD in the germline V gene. The ends were cut back, 6 bases at V and 2 bases at J, with 10 bases in the middle. The CDR3 loop is CAISTPRQETQYF. The CDR3 DNA, read in part, is TGTGCCATCAGCACCCCTAGGCAAGAGACC.

For this clone: The CDR3 is cut off 3 residues early in the read; its end comes from the germline J gene. V usage is TRBV5-1 and J usage is TRBJ2-1; TRBD2 is a possible D gene (6 bases). V lost 0 bases and J 5 bases, leaving 9 bases between the germline ends. Germline V lookup: CDR1 SGHRS, CDR2 YFSETQ. The CDR3 consists of 14 residues. The CDR3 protein is CASSLGLVNNEQFF. Partial CDR3 DNA: TGCGCCAGCAGCTTGGGACTAGTCAACAATGAG.

The covered CDR3 bases are TGTGCCAGCAGCGAGACTAGCGGGGGGGAGACC. This sequence encodes CASSETSGGET. In full, the CDR3 is CASSETSGGETQYF. This sequence joins TRBV7-7 and TRBJ2-5, with TRBD2 matching 13 bases. The DNA ends 3 residues before the CDR3 does, and the rest of the CDR3 is filled in from the germline J gene. V was clipped by 5 bases and J by 5 bases; unmatched bases: 2. Germline values: CDR1 SSHAT, CDR2 FNYEAQ (reference sequence). The length of the CDR3 is 14 residues.

In the case of this clone: The CDR3 is cut off 3 residues early in the read; its end comes from the germline J gene. This chain uses TRBV2 with TRBJ2-1; a possible D gene is TRBD2 (5 bases). V lost 6 bases and J lost 8, with 11 bases in between. The CDR3 contains 12 residues. The V gene's germline CDR1 is SNHLY and CDR2 FYNNEI. CDR3 DNA, as far as it was read: TGTGCCAGCAGCTGGACTGGGGATGAG. Translating gives CASSWTGDE. The full CDR3 protein reads CASSWTGDEQFF.

A remark on this clone: The CDR3 goes on 3 residues after the read ends, and that part is filled in from the germline J gene. The chain couples TRBV7-9 to TRBJ2-2, with TRBD1 matching 11 bases. The V gene's germline CDR1 is SEHNR and CDR2 FQNEAQ (reference sequence). V was pared by 5 bases and J by 6 bases, with 5 bases of the junction left unmatched. The CDR3 contains 15 residues. CDR3 DNA (partial): TGTGCCAGCAGCATGGACAGGGGGCTATCCGGGGAG. Protein product: CASSMDRGLSGE. The entire CDR3 sequence reads CASSMDRGLSGELFF.

The CDR3 here is CASSLRTSGEGTQYF. The DNA read from the CDR3 is TGCGCCAGCAGCTTGCGGACTAGCGGGGAGGGGACT. This chain connects TRBV5-1 to TRBJ2-4; 12 bases agree with TRBD2. The read stops 3 residues short of the end of the CDR3; the missing end is completed from the germline J gene. Germline V lookup: CDR1 SGHRS, CDR2 YFSETQ. This CDR3 region has 15 residues.